Listed below are T cell receptor beta chains from one sample, sequenced in a study of blood T cell repertoires in COVID-19. Generated by immunoSEQ multiplex PCR, the TCRdb table keeps only in-frame clones and is missing some. The data show around 84,000 clones, 83% seen once. The specimen sequenced was peripheral blood. The receptors here all came from a man older than 75 with active or convalescent COVID-19. The CDR3 runs from the conserved cysteine through the conserved F or W. A D gene is named only where the DNA matches it firmly. Only some rows state a clone size, as once, few, many or a class for expanded clones.

TRBJ2-7	.	TRBV19	.	CASRLTGLRPVSNF	TGTGCCAGTAGATTAACAGGCTTAAGGCCTGTCAGTAACTTC
TRBJ2-7	TRBD1	TRBV13	few	CASSSGTGGAYEQYF	TGTGCCAGCAGTTCCGGGACAGGGGGGGCCTACGAGCAGTACTTC
TRBJ1-6	.	TRBV9	.	CASSVASSYNSPLHF	TGTGCCAGCAGCGTTGCGAGCTCCTATAATTCACCCCTCCACTTT
TRBJ1-5	.	TRBV4-3	.	CASSLGEGPNQPQHF	TGCGCCAGCAGCTTAGGTGAGGGTCCCAATCAGCCCCAGCATTTT
TRBJ2-5	TRBD2	TRBV19	once	CASTSQAGAKETQYF	TGTGCCAGTACCTCACAAGCGGGGGCGAAAGAGACCCAGTACTTC
TRBJ2-7	.	TRBV6-5	.	CASSDSSLGSYEQYF	TGTGCCAGCAGTGACTCCTCCCTAGGCTCCTACGAGCAGTACTTC
TRBJ2-1	TRBD2	TRBV4-1	.	CASSLLQLAGDNEQFF	TGCGCCAGCAGCCTGCTACAACTAGCGGGGGACAATGAGCAGTTCTTC
TRBJ1-1	.	TRBV7-2	.	CASSLDAGIRREAFF	TGTGCCAGCAGCTTAGACGCAGGGATTCGACGTGAAGCTTTCTTT
TRBJ2-5	.	TRBV23-1	.	CASSKRPKETQYF	TGCGCCAGCTCAAAGCGGCCAAAAGAGACCCAGTACTTC
TRBJ1-2	TRBD1	TRBV28	.	CASSFGQGNYGYTF	TGTGCCAGCAGCTTCGGACAGGGCAACTATGGCTACACCTTC
TRBJ2-5	.	TRBV7-3	.	CASSSSVRGGLETQYF	TGTGCCAGCAGCTCCTCCGTAAGGGGGGGCTTGGAGACCCAGTACTTC
TRBJ1-5	TRBD1	TRBV6-5	.	CASSQGGDNQPQHF	TGTGCCAGCAGCCAGGGGGGCGACAATCAGCCCCAGCATTTT
TRBJ2-3	TRBD2	TRBV11-2	.	CASSSLERGRTSGSDTQYF	TGTGCCAGCAGTTCTTTGGAGCGAGGCAGGACTAGCGGGAGCGATACGCAGTATTTT
TRBJ1-4	TRBD1	TRBV5-4	.	CASSLRGTGVSNEKLFF	TGTGCCAGCAGCTTGCGGGGGACAGGGGTTTCTAATGAAAAACTGTTTTTT
TRBJ2-5	TRBD2	TRBV3-1/TRBV3-2	.	CASRRSGIEETQYF	TGTGCCAGCAGACGTAGCGGGATTGAGGAGACCCAGTACTTC
TRBJ2-2	.	TRBV28	.	CASSLGLFNTGELFF	TGTGCCAGCAGTTTAGGGCTCTTTAACACCGGGGAGCTGTTTTTT